The sample holds many counts of the clone carrying this TCR beta chain. Its antigen is still unknown. Trimming took off 10 bases at V and 3 bases at J, with 16 bases between the two ends. The V gene's germline CDR1 is ENHRY and CDR2 SYGVKD. There are 13 residues in the CDR3. Using RNA transcripts as the source, TCR beta CDR3 regions were amplified. HTBI primers drove first-round RT-PCR of the TCR CDR3. TCRdb re-derived calls from the multiplex PCR reads in MiXCR, one entry per CDR3 protein. The sample records over 700,000 distinct CDR3 sequences, around a third being singletons. The data belong to a study of T cells in Graves' hyperthyroidism and ophthalmopathy. Study-level findings and limits: The model made its ophthalmopathy prediction, and onset followed a median around 6.9 months later.

In making diagnoses, clinical symptoms, serum thyroxine and TRAb, thyroid ultrasound and orbital computed tomography were all used. This TCR was recovered from a woman aged 35 to 49 with Graves' hyperthyroidism. The material sequenced was blood. The J gene is TRBJ2-7, the V gene TRBV10-3, with a weak D call TRBD2 (5 bases). CDR3 nucleotides: TGTGCCACGGGAAGAGTGGAGTACTACGAGCAGTACTTC. This sequence encodes CATGRVEYYEQYF.